Each of the 10 T cell receptor beta chains below was sequenced from the same sample in a study of T cell clonotyping in hematopoietic cell transplantation. This sample's time point: recipient sample about 28 days before transplant, after cytoreduction. Profiled with immunoSEQ multiplex PCR; TCRdb holds only in-frame clones, not every one. The sample holds several thousand clones; 95% to 97% are singletons and the top ten take about 14%. The input for sequencing was peripheral blood mononuclear cells, taken before stem cell transplant. These receptors originate from a man between 65 and 80 years old with acute myeloid leukemia. Some clones in this sample may be carry-over from other donors' samples.

The rearrangement uses TRBV7-8 and TRBJ1-5; TRBD1 is a possible D gene (6 bases). Germline V gives CDR1 SGHVS, CDR2 FQNEAQ. The CDR3 totals 19 residues. V gave up 1 base and J gave up 2 bases, with 21 bases separating them. The chain's CDR3 is CASSLGTRGRSGGNQPQHF. CDR3 sequence (DNA): TGTGCCAGCAGCTTAGGGACCAGGGGACGTTCGGGCGGCAATCAGCCCCAGCATTTT.

The V and J genes are TRBV30 and TRBJ1-1; 7 nucleotides align to TRBD1. The CDR3 contains 14 residues. Germline V gene data show CDR1 as GTSNPN and CDR2 as SVGIG (reference sequence). The ends lost 3 bases at V and 1 base at J; junction bases unmatched: 5. CDR3 nucleotides: TGTGCCTGGAGACCAGGGGGTCCGAACACTGAAGCTTTCTTT. This sequence encodes CAWRPGGPNTEAFF.

The V gene is TRBV30, the J gene TRBJ1-2, with D hard to call. The CDR3 runs to 12 residues. Trimming shortened V by 2 bases and J by 2 bases, and 6 bases separated the two germline ends. The germline V gene has CDR1 GTSNPN and CDR2 SVGIG (reference sequence). DNA of the CDR3: TGTGCCTGGAGTTTGGGGAACTATGGCTACACCTTC. It codes for CAWSLGNYGYTF.

CDR3 sequence reads: CASSLGPGPKLFF. As DNA, the CDR3 is TGTGCCAGCAGCTTAGGCCCAGGTCCAAAACTGTTTTTT. V is TRBV11-2 and J is TRBJ1-4; D is unclear. Germline V gives CDR1 SGHAT, CDR2 FQNNGV. V lost 1 base, J lost 10 bases, and 10 bases lay in between. The CDR3 runs 13 residues.

The rearrangement joins TRBV19 to TRBJ1-5, with TRBD1 identical over 10 bases. With 2 bases clipped from V and 6 bases from J, the junction kept 7 bases outside the gene matches. Germline loops: CDR1 LNHDA, CDR2 SQIVND (reference sequence). The CDR3 has 16 amino acids. The CDR3 here is CASSILEGDRGQPQHF. The CDR3 DNA reads TGTGCCAGTAGTATACTGGAAGGGGACAGGGGTCAGCCCCAGCATTTT. The whole variable domain, filled in from reference TRBV19 and TRBJ1-5, reads DGGITQSPKYLFRKEGQNVTLSCEQNLNHDAMYWYRQDPGQGLRLIYYSQIVNDFQKGDIAEGYSVSREKKESFPLTVTSAQKNPTAFYLCASSILEGDRGQPQHFGDGTRLSIL.

The V gene is TRBV9, the J gene TRBJ1-6; D gene ambiguous. The CDR3 length is 12 residues. The germline V gene encodes CDR1 SGDLS and CDR2 YYNGEE. Trimming took 0 bases from V and 11 from J, leaving 6 bases between them. The CDR3 bases are TGTGCCAGCAGCGTAGGGGAAACACCCCTCCACTTT. Residues: CASSVGETPLHF.

This chain links TRBV15 with TRBJ2-5, with a weak D call TRBD1 (7 bases). The CDR3 consists of 15 residues. Trimming took off 0 bases at V and 3 bases at J, with 11 bases between the two ends. CDR1 and CDR2 from the germline V gene are LNHNV and YYDKDF (reference sequence). This CDR3 reads CATSRDRGTEETQYF. CDR3 nucleotides: TGTGCCACCAGCAGAGATCGGGGGACAGAAGAGACCCAGTACTTC.

This chain joins TRBV19 and TRBJ1-4; TRBD1 agrees at 8 bases. The junction had 2 bases not matched to a gene; V was cut back by 5 bases and J by 6 bases. This CDR3 has 13 amino acids. Germline assignment: CDR1 LNHDA and CDR2 SQIVND (reference sequence). DNA of the CDR3: TGTGCCAGTAGTCGGACAGGGCATGAAAAACTGTTTTTT. Residues: CASSRTGHEKLFF.

The chain combines TRBV30 with TRBJ1-5, with D possibly TRBD1 on 5 matching bases. V was pared by 1 base and J by 7 bases, with 14 bases between. This CDR3 is 14 amino acids long. Germline CDR1 reads GTSNPN; CDR2 reads SVGIG (reference sequence). The CDR3 DNA reads as TGTGCCTGGAGTGCCCCCTTTGAGGGGCAGCCCCAGCATTTT. As protein: CAWSAPFEGQPQHF. Full variable domain (rest looked up from reference TRBV30 and TRBJ1-5): SQTIHQWPATLVQPVGSPLSLECTVEGTSNPNLYWYRQAAGRGLQLLFYSVGIGQISSEVPQNLSASRPQDRQFILSSKKLLLSDSGFYLCAWSAPFEGQPQHFGDGTRLSIL.

V gene TRBV2 combines with J gene TRBJ1-1; 9 bases fit TRBD1. The germline V gene encodes CDR1 SNHLY and CDR2 FYNNEI. The CDR3 is 13 amino acids. V gave up 4 bases and J gave up 10 bases; unmatched junction bases: 7. The DNA for the CDR3 is TGTGCCAGCAGTGTACAGGGGGCGTGGGGAGCTTTCTTT. This sequence encodes CASSVQGAWGAFF.